The present T cell receptor beta chain was sequenced within a study of blood T cell repertoires in COVID-19. Study in general: Donors in the United States, Italy and Spain gave samples during acute or convalescent COVID-19. Nucleic acid was either cDNA or gDNA, and it came from T cells, B-cell-depleted T cells, or PBMCs.

V lost 3 bases, J lost 0 bases, and 14 bases lay in between. Looked up from germline, CDR1 is MNHEY and CDR2 is SMNVEV (reference sequence). This CDR3 has 16 amino acids. Recruits, aged about 18 to 100 years, lived in some 25 US areas. This clone has just one count. In the original processing: Researchers report that nucleated cell counts were estimated from reference gene primer amplification. TCRdb keeps only in-frame clones here, not all; method: immunoSEQ multiplex PCR. The V and J calls and clone size were taken over from that table, and D and trimming were inferred from the DNA. The sample has 250,000 or so clones; 90% to 95% are singletons.

This TCR was recovered from a human donor in a cohort exposed to, infected with or recovered from COVID-19 (not recorded which). The donor label of this sample is uncertain. V and J are TRBV27 and TRBJ1-1, with D maybe TRBD1 (5 bases). Sequencing was performed on PBMCs or T cells enriched from blood (not recorded which). The CDR3: CASSFGGGKVNTEAFF. CDR3 DNA: TGTGCCAGCAGTTTTGGGGGGGGAAAGGTGAACACTGAAGCTTTCTTT.